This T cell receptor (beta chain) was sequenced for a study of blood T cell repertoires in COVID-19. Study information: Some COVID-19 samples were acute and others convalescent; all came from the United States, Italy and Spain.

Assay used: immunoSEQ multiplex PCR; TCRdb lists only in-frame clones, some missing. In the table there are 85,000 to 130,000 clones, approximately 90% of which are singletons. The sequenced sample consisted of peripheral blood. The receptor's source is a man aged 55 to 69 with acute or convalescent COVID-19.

CDR3 in DNA: TGCAGTGCTAGTCGGGAAACGACAGGGGACCCTCGTGGCTATGGCTACACCTTC. Amino acid sequence: CSASRETTGDPRGYGYTF. V gene TRBV20-1 combines with J gene TRBJ1-2; 8 nucleotides agree with TRBD1. Germline loops: CDR1 DFQATT, CDR2 SNEGSKA (reference sequence). Germline trimming cut 3 bases from V and 4 bases from J; bases unmatched to any gene: 19. The CDR3 has 18 amino acids.